This note documents a single T cell receptor (beta chain) sequence. Its specificity is unknown. This CDR3 is also generated by other DNA sequences in the sample. Primers for the PCR totalled 60 Vbeta and 13 Jbeta. The repertoire was sequenced with immunoSEQ multiplex PCR; TCRdb's copy has only in-frame clones and lacks some. The data contain 210,000 or so clones, about 89% of them singletons. This record belongs to a study of cytomegalovirus exposure and HLA in healthy donors. Study findings and constraints: Donors belonging to an Asian-associated ancestry cluster reportedly showed fewer N-insertions in productive TCRs than the approximately 700-donor mean, according to what a later analysis found. After further analysis at a later stage, roughly 15,000 TCR beta sequences were associated with HLA alleles at 0.05 false discovery rate. Presence/absence analyses treated sequencing depth as roughly uniform across donors. The listing of fewer than 200 TCR beta chains classed them as cytomegalovirus-associated.

Sequenced sample: PBMCs. This TCR was recovered from a woman under 30 in good health and CMV-seronegative.

Written as DNA, the CDR3 is TGTGCCAGCAGCGTAGGGAGTTCACCCCTCCACTTT. It encodes CASSVGSSPLHF. The gene calls are TRBV9 and TRBJ1-6; D remains unclear. Trimming took 0 bases from V and 9 from J, leaving 4 bases between them. The CDR3 totals 12 residues. Germline lookup yields CDR1 SGDLS and CDR2 YYNGEE.